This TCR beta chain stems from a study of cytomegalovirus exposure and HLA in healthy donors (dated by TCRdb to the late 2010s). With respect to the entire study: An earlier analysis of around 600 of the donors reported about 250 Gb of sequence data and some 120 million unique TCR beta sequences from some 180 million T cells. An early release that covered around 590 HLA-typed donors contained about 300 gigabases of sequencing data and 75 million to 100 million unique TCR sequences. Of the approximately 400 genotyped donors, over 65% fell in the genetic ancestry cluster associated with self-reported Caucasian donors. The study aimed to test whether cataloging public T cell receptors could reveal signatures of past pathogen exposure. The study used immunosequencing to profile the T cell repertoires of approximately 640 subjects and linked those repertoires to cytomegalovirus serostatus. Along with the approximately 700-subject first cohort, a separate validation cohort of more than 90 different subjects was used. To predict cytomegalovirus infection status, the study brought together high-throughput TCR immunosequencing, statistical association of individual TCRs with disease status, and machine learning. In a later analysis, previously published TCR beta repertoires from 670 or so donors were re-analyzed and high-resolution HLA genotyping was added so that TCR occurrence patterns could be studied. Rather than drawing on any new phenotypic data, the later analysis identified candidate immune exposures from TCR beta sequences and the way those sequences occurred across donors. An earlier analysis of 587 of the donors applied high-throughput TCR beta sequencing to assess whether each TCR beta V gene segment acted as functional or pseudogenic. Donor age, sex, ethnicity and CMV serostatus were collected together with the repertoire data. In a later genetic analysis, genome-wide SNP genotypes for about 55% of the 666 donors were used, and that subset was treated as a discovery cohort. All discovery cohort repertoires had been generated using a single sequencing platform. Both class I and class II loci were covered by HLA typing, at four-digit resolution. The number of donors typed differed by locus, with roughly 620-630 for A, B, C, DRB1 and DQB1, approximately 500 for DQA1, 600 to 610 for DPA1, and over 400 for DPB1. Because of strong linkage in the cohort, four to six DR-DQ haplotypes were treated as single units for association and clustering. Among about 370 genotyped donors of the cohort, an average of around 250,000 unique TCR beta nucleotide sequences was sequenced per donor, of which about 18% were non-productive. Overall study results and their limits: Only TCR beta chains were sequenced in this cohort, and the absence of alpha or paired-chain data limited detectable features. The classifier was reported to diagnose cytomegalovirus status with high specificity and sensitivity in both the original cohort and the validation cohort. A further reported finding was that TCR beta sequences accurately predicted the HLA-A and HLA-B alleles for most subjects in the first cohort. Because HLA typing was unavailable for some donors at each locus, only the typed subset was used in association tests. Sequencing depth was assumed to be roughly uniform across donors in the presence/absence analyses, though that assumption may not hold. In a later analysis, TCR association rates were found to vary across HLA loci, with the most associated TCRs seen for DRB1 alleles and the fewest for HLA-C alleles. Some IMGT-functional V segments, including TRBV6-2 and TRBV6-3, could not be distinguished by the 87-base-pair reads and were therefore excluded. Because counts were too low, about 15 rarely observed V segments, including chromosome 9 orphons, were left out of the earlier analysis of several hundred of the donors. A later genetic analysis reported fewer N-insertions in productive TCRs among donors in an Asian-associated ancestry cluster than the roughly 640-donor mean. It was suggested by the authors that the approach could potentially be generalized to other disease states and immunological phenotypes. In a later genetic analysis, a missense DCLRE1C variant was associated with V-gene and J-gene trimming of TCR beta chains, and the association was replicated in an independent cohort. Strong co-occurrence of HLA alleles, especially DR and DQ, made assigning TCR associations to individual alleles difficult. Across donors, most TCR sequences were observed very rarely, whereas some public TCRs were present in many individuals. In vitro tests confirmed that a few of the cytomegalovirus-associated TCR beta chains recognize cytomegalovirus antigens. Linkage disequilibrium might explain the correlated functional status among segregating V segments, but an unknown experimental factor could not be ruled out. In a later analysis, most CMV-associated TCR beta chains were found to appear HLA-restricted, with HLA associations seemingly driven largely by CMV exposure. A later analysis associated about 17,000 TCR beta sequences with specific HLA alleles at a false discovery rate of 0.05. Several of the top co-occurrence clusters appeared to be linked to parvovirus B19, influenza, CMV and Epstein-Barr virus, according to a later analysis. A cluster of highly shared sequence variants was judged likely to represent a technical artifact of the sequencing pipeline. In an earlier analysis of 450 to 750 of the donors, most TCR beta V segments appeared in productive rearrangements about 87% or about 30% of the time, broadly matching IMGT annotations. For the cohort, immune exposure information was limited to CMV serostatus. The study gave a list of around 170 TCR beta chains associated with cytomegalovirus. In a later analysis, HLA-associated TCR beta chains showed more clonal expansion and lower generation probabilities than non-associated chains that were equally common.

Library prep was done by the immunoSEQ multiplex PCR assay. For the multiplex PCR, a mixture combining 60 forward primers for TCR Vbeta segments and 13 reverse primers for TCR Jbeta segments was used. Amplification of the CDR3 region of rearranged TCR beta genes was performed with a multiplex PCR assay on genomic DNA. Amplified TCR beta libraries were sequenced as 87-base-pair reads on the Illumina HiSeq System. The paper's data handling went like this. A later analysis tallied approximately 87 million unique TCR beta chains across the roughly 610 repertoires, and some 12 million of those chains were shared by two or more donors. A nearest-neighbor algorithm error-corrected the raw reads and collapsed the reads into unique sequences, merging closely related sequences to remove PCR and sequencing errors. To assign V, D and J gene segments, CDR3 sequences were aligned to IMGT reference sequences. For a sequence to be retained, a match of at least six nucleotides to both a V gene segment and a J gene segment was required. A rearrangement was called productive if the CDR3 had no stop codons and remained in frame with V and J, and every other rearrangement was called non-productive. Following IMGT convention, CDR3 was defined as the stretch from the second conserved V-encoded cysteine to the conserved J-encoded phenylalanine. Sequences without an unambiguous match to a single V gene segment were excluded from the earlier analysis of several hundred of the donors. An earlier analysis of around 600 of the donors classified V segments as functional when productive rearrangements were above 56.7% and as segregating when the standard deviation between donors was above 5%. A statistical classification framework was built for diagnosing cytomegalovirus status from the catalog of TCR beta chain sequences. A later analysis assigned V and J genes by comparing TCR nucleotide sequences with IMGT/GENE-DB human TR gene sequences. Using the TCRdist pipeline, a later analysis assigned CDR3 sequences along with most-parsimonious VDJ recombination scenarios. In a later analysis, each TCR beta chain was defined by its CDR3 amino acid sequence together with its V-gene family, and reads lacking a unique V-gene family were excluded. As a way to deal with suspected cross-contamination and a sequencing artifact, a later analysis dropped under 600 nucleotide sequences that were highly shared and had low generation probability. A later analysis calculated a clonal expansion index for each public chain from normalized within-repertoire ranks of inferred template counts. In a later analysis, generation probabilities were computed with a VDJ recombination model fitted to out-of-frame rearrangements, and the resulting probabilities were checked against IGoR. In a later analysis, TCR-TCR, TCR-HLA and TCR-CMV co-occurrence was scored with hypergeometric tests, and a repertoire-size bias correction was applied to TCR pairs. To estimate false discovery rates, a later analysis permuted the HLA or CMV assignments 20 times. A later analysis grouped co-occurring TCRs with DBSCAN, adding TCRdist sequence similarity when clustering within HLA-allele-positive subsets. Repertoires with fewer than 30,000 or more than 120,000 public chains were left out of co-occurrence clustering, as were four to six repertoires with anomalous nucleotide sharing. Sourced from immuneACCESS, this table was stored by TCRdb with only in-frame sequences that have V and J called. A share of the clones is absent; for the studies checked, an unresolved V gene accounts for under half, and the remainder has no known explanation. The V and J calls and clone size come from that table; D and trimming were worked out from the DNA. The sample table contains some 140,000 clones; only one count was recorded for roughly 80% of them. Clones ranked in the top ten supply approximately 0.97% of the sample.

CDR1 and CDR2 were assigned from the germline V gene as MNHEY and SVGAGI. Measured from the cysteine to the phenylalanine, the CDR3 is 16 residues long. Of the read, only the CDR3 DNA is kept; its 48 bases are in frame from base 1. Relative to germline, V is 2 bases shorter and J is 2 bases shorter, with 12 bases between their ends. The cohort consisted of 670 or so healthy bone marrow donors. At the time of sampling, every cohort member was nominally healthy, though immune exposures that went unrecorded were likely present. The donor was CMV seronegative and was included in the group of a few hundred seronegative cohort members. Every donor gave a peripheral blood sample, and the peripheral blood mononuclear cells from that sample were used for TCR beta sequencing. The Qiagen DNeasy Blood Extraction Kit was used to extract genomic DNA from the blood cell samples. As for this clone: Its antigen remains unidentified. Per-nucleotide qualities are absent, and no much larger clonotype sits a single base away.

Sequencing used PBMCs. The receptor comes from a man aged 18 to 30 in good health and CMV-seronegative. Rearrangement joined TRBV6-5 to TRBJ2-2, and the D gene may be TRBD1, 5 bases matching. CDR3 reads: CASSYGATVNTGELFF. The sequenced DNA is TGTGCCAGCAGTTACGGGGCGACAGTCAACACCGGGGAGCTGTTTTTT.